The 27 T cell receptor beta chains in this list originate from one sample, sequenced in a study of blood T cell repertoires in COVID-19. TCRdb keeps only in-frame clones here, not all; method: immunoSEQ multiplex PCR. This table has around 250,000 clones, around 90% appearing once. Input material: peripheral blood. The source is a woman between 40 and 50 years old who had recovered from COVID-19.

This chain links TRBV30 with TRBJ2-7; TRBD2 aligns across 13 bases. The length of the CDR3 is 14 residues. Germline CDR1 GTSNPN, CDR2 SVGIG (reference sequence). V shed 8 bases and J 4 bases; nucleotides not matched to a gene: 8. Here the CDR3 reads CASKPGLAGYEQYF. CDR3 nucleotides: TGTGCCAGCAAGCCGGGACTAGCGGGATACGAGCAGTACTTC. The full variable domain, in which reference TRBV30 and TRBJ2-7 provide the parts outside the CDR3, is SQTIHQWPATLVQPVGSPLSLECTVEGTSNPNLYWYRQAAGRGLQLLFYSVGIGQISSEVPQNLSASRPQDRQFILSSKKLLLSDSGFYLCASKPGLAGYEQYFGPGTRLTVT.

The chain joins TRBV28 to TRBJ2-7, with D possibly TRBD2 on 5 matching bases. V lost 7 bases to trimming and J lost 4 bases, with 14 bases between them. CDR1 and CDR2 from the germline V gene are MDHEN and SYDVKM. There are 13 residues in the CDR3. The CDR3 is CASNNNGDYEQYF. CDR3 in DNA: TGTGCCAGCAACAATAACGGGGATTACGAGCAGTACTTC. Based on the CDR3 plus reference TRBV28 and TRBJ2-7, the full variable domain is DVKVTQSSRYLVKRTGEKVFLECVQDMDHENMFWYRQDPGLGLRLIYFSYDVKMKEKGDIPEGYSVSREKKERFSLILESASTNQTSMYLCASNNNGDYEQYFGPGTRLTVT.

This clone was counted a single time. J is TRBJ2-1 and V is TRBV7-9; D possibly corresponds to TRBD2 (5 bases). V was cut by 8 bases and J by 6 bases, with 17 bases left in between. This CDR3 region has 14 residues. CDR1 is SEHNR and CDR2 is FQNEAQ in the germline V gene (reference sequence). The DNA for the CDR3 is TGTGCCAGCGCCGTTTGGGAGAATTCCAATGAGCAGTTCTTC. Translation gives CASAVWENSNEQFF.

The chain carries TRBV4-2 and TRBJ2-3; 7 positions agree with TRBD2. The germline gives CDR1 LGHNA, CDR2 YNFKEQ. The CDR3 is 17 amino acids. After removal of 1 base from V and 4 bases from J, the junction contained 11 bases not matched to a gene. The CDR3 loop is CASSQAFGLAVADTQYF. As DNA, the CDR3 is TGTGCCAGCAGCCAAGCATTCGGGCTAGCGGTCGCAGATACGCAGTATTTT.

The chain has TRBV7-3 and TRBJ2-1, with D perhaps TRBD2 (6 bases). The germline V and J ends were trimmed by 1 base and 1 base, with 20 bases remaining between them. The length of the CDR3 is 19 residues. The germline V gene has CDR1 SGHTA and CDR2 FQGTGA. CDR3 coding DNA: TGTGCCAGCAGCTTAATGGCCGGAGGGCCTCGTCGGTCCTACAATGAGCAGTTCTTC. Translation gives CASSLMAGGPRRSYNEQFF.

The chain employs TRBV7-9 and TRBJ2-7; perhaps TRBD2 as D (6 bases). Looked up from germline, CDR1 is SEHNR and CDR2 is FQNEAQ (reference sequence). Deletions cut 3 bases from V and 5 bases from J, with 14 bases between. The CDR3 spans 14 residues. Written as DNA, the CDR3 is TGTGCCAGCAGCTTTCACGGGAGTGGGAACGAGCAGTACTTC. Its translation is CASSFHGSGNEQYF.

V usage is TRBV4-2 and J usage is TRBJ2-1, with D possibly being TRBD2 (5 bases). CDR3 length: 12 residues. V lost 1 base to trimming and J lost 15 bases, with 13 bases between them. Germline loops: CDR1 LGHNA, CDR2 YNFKEQ. The CDR3 is CASSQVEEVPFF. The CDR3 nucleotides read TGTGCCAGCAGCCAAGTTGAGGAGGTCCCGTTCTTC.

This chain links TRBV11-3 with TRBJ2-1; 7 nucleotides match TRBD1. Germline CDR1 SGHNT, CDR2 YENEEA. The CDR3 consists of 14 residues. V was clipped by 4 bases and J by 6 bases; unmatched bases: 6. Written as DNA, the CDR3 is TGTGCCAGCAGCTACGTTACAGGGGTCAATGAGCAGTTCTTC. Translation gives CASSYVTGVNEQFF.

The V gene is TRBV24-1, the J gene TRBJ2-2; 8 bases agree with TRBD2. Germline V gene lookup returns CDR1 KGHDR and CDR2 SFDVKD. The V gene end was trimmed by 7 bases and the J gene end by 5 bases; junction bases not matched to a gene: 5. The CDR3 runs 14 residues. CDR3 in DNA: TGTGCCACCAGGGCCCCGGGAGGGACCGGGGAGCTGTTTTTT. Protein: CATRAPGGTGELFF.

The gene calls are TRBV9 and TRBJ2-5; 15 positions agree with TRBD2. This CDR3 has 17 residues. J lost 2 bases, V lost 4 bases, and 6 bases had no gene match. The germline V gene encodes CDR1 SGDLS and CDR2 YYNGEE. The CDR3 is CASSSGLAGGPQETQYF. CDR3 bases: TGTGCCAGCAGCTCGGGACTAGCGGGAGGCCCACAAGAGACCCAGTACTTC.

V and J are TRBV30 and TRBJ1-1; 7 positions agree with TRBD1. The trim removed 8 bases at V and 4 bases at J, leaving 7 bases unmatched. This CDR3 is 12 amino acids long. CDR1 is GTSNPN, CDR2 SVGIG, per germline (reference sequence). CDR3 in amino acids: CAADRVVTEAFF. The CDR3 bases are TGTGCCGCCGACAGGGTTGTCACTGAAGCTTTCTTT.

The V call is TRBV27, the J call TRBJ2-7, with TRBD2 identical over 7 bases. J gave up 2 bases and V 6 bases, and 7 bases lay outside the gene matches. Per the germline V gene, CDR1 is MNHEY and CDR2 is SMNVEV (reference sequence). The CDR3 contains 14 residues. CDR3 amino acids: CASRGAGTAYEQYF. The CDR3 DNA is TGTGCCAGCAGGGGAGCGGGAACAGCCTACGAGCAGTACTTC.

The chain has TRBV19 and TRBJ1-1, with D unclear. CDR3 length: 16 residues. Germline V gene sequence: CDR1 LNHDA, CDR2 SQIVND (reference sequence). The V end lost 5 bases, the J end lost 0 bases, and 16 bases lay between the germline ends. The CDR3 nucleotides read TGTGCCAGTAGTCCTACGGTCCGGGTCATGAACACTGAAGCTTTCTTT. Residues: CASSPTVRVMNTEAFF. Using reference TRBV19 and TRBJ1-1 for the parts outside the CDR3, the full variable domain is DGGITQSPKYLFRKEGQNVTLSCEQNLNHDAMYWYRQDPGQGLRLIYYSQIVNDFQKGDIAEGYSVSREKKESFPLTVTSAQKNPTAFYLCASSPTVRVMNTEAFFGQGTRLTVV.

The rearrangement joins TRBV2 to TRBJ2-3; the D gene is possibly TRBD2 (6 bases). The CDR3 is made up of 20 amino acids. Looked up from germline, CDR1 is SNHLY and CDR2 is FYNNEI. V was clipped by 1 base and J by 0 bases, with 23 bases between them. CDR3 sequence: CASSEGWDSLGGISTDTQYF. CDR3 sequence (DNA): TGTGCCAGCAGTGAAGGGTGGGACTCATTGGGTGGGATTAGCACAGATACGCAGTATTTT.

J is TRBJ2-3 and V is TRBV11-2, with 7 bases that match TRBD2. The CDR3 runs to 15 residues. V gave up 6 bases and J gave up 2 bases; unmatched junction bases: 8. Germline V lookup: CDR1 SGHAT, CDR2 FQNNGV. CDR3 sequence: CASRAGLYYTDTQYF. In DNA form, the CDR3 reads TGTGCCAGCAGGGCGGGACTATATTACACAGATACGCAGTATTTT.

This chain joins TRBV7-9 and TRBJ1-1; maybe TRBD1 (6 bases). Germline loops: CDR1 SEHNR, CDR2 FQNEAQ (reference sequence). The CDR3 is made up of 14 amino acids. With 6 bases removed from V and 4 bases from J, the gap between germline ends came to 15 bases. The chain's CDR3 is CASRSDRIGTEAFF. The DNA for the CDR3 is TGTGCCAGCAGATCCGACAGGATTGGCACTGAAGCTTTCTTT.

This chain connects TRBV28 to TRBJ2-2; TRBD1 matches 7 bases. Germline loops: CDR1 MDHEN, CDR2 SYDVKM. The CDR3 loop spans 16 amino acids. The V gene end was trimmed by 1 base and the J gene end by 4 bases; junction bases not matched to a gene: 6. CDR3 DNA: TGTGCCAGCAGTTTATTCAGGGGGAGTGGCACCGGGGAGCTGTTTTTT. This codes for CASSLFRGSGTGELFF.

This rearrangement joins TRBV9 to TRBJ2-3; D call uncertain. Germline loops: CDR1 SGDLS, CDR2 YYNGEE. V was clipped by 0 bases and J by 6 bases, with 11 bases between them. CDR3 length: 14 amino acids. The CDR3 DNA reads TGTGCCAGCAGCGTAGAGTATGGCTCGGATACGCAGTATTTT. It is translated as CASSVEYGSDTQYF.

The chain is built from TRBV10-2 and TRBJ2-1; 9 nucleotides align to TRBD2. Germline V CDR1 and CDR2: WSHSY, SAAADI. Trimming cost V 0 bases and J 8 bases; bases outside gene matches: 8. The CDR3 is 16 amino acids. CDR3 bases: TGCGCCAGCAGTGAGTCGTCTAGCGGGATTGGGGATGAGCAGTTCTTC. This sequence encodes CASSESSSGIGDEQFF.

This chain uses TRBV11-2 with TRBJ2-1; 13 bases map to TRBD2. From germline, CDR1 is SGHAT and CDR2 FQNNGV. The length of the CDR3 is 16 residues. J was trimmed by 7 bases and V by 5 bases; bases with no gene match: 8. For the CDR3, the DNA is TGTGCCAGCAGCCAGACTAGCGGGAGGTCTAGAAATGAGCAGTTCTTC. It translates to CASSQTSGRSRNEQFF.

The sample holds one count of this clone. The J gene is TRBJ2-2, the V gene TRBV6-6; tentatively, D is TRBD2 (5 bases). Germline V gives CDR1 MNHNY, CDR2 SVGAGI (reference sequence). The CDR3 has 14 residues. V was pared by 0 bases and J by 5 bases, with 7 bases between. The CDR3 here is CASSYSTGTGELFF. The CDR3 DNA reads TGTGCCAGCAGTTACTCGACGGGGACCGGGGAGCTGTTTTTT.

The rearrangement uses TRBV6-5 and TRBJ1-1; D is unresolved. The CDR3 contains 14 residues. The V and J ends lost 7 bases and 11 bases respectively, with 23 bases between them. Germline CDR1 MNHEY, CDR2 SVGAGI. CDR3 sequence reads: CASTPKAENIGAFF. The CDR3 region has the DNA TGTGCCAGCACCCCCAAAGCCGAGAACATCGGGGCTTTCTTT.

This clone showed up just once. J is TRBJ2-5 and V is TRBV5-6; TRBD2 agrees at 9 bases. The CDR3 runs 15 residues. V dropped 1 base and J dropped 3; count of bases not matched to a gene: 4. Germline CDR1 reads SGHDT; CDR2 reads YYEEEE. The CDR3 loop is CASSLWAGGKETQYF. The CDR3, as DNA: TGTGCCAGCAGCTTGTGGGCGGGAGGGAAAGAGACCCAGTACTTC.

The chain recombines TRBV24-1 with TRBJ2-2, with 11 bases matching TRBD2. This CDR3 has 18 residues. In germline, CDR1 is KGHDR, CDR2 SFDVKD. The V gene end was trimmed by 2 bases and the J gene end by 4 bases; junction bases not matched to a gene: 8. The CDR3 sequence is CATSDYRLAGRSTGELFF. The CDR3 DNA follows: TGTGCCACCAGTGATTACCGACTAGCGGGGCGGAGCACCGGGGAGCTGTTTTTT.

The chain couples TRBV11-1 to TRBJ2-7; no firm D call. CDR1 is SGHAT and CDR2 is FQDESV in the germline V gene (reference sequence). V dropped 1 base and J dropped 3 bases, with 16 bases sitting between them. The CDR3 consists of 16 residues. The chain's CDR3 is CASSLVNNPRGYEQYF. The CDR3 nucleotides are TGTGCCAGCAGCTTAGTTAACAACCCAAGAGGCTACGAGCAGTACTTC.

The chain has TRBV29-1 and TRBJ2-2; TRBD1 agrees at 8 bases. The V segment lost 4 bases and the J segment 4 bases; nucleotides outside the gene matches: 14. This CDR3 is built from 17 residues. Germline V gene data show CDR1 as SQVTM and CDR2 as ANQGSEA. This CDR3 reads CSVVGQELYEGTGELFF. The CDR3 DNA sequence: TGCAGCGTTGTGGGACAGGAATTATACGAGGGCACCGGGGAGCTGTTTTTT.

This rearrangement joins TRBV7-9 to TRBJ2-2; 9 bases align to TRBD2. This CDR3 region has 14 residues. With 10 bases clipped from V and 1 base from J, the junction kept 4 bases outside the gene matches. The V gene's germline CDR1 is SEHNR and CDR2 FQNEAQ (reference sequence). The CDR3 here is CATRLAENTGELFF. In DNA, the CDR3 is TGTGCCACGAGACTAGCGGAGAACACCGGGGAGCTGTTTTTT.